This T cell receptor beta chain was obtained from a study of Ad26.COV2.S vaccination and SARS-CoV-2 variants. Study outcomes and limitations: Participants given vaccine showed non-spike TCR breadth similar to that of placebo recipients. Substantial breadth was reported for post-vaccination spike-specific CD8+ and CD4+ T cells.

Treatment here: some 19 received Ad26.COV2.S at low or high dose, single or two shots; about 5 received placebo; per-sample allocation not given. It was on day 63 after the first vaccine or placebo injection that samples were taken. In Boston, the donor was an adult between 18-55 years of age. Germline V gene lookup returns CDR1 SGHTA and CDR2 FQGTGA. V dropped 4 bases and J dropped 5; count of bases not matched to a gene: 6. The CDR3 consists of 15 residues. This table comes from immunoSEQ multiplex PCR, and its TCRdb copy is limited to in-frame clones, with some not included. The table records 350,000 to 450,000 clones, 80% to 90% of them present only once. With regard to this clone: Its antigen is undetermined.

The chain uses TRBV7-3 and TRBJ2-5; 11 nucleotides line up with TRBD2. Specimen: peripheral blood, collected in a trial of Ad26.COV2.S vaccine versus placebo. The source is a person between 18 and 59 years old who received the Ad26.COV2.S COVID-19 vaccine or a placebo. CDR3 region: CASSYVSGGAETQYF. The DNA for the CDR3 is TGTGCCAGCAGCTATGTTAGCGGGGGGGCCGAGACCCAGTACTTC.